This T cell receptor beta chain was identified during a study of beta chain features in type 1 diabetes. Overall study: Patient and healthy donor groups were alike in age, gender and cell yields. The study's findings and limits: All four CD4+ subsets of Type 1 diabetes patients contained TCRB CDR3s that were moderately but significantly shorter. Resolution of whether HLA type affects TCRB rearrangement was not achieved here.

V was clipped by 0 bases and J by 5 bases, with 11 bases between them. Germline CDR1 reads LGHNA; CDR2 reads YSLEER. The CDR3 contains 15 residues. Reverse transcribing all isolated RNA meant expressed TCRB transcripts were sequenced. Data came from immunoSEQ multiplex PCR; TCRdb stores just in-frame clones and leaves some out. The sample has 250,000 or so clones, under 70% seen once. Sorted CD4+ subsets: naive, central memory, regulatory, stem cell-like memory (CD45RO/CCR7/CD25/CD127/CD95/CD27 panel). Points on this clone: Antigen: not known.

The sequence came from a young man in good health. This chain uses TRBV4-3 with TRBJ2-1; D perhaps matches TRBD1 (5 bases). The sequenced sample was naive CD4+ T cells from blood. In DNA, the CDR3 is TGCGCCAGCAGCCAAGAACCGGCGGACAACAATGAGCAGTTCTTC. It yields the protein CASSQEPADNNEQFF.